These T cell receptor beta chains were read from a single sample in a study of blood T cell repertoires in COVID-19. The protocol was immunoSEQ multiplex PCR, while the TCRdb copy is restricted to in-frame clones and leaves out a portion. The table has 150,000 to 200,000 clones, around 77% seen once. Source material: peripheral blood. The receptors shown here come from a man aged 55-75 years with active or convalescent COVID-19. CDR3s include the opening cysteine and the closing phenylalanine or tryptophan. A D gene is named only where the DNA matches it firmly. Expanded clones get a size class; other rows say once, few or many, or leave the size out.

J	D	size	V	CDR3	DNA
TRBJ2-7	-	once	TRBV27	CASSLSGDRAGEQYF	TGTGCCAGCAGTTTATCAGGGGACCGGGCGGGGGAGCAGTACTTC
TRBJ1-2	-	-	TRBV15	CATSPRRKWKTGYGYTF	TGTGCCACCAGCCCCCGGAGAAAGTGGAAGACGGGCTATGGCTACACCTTC
TRBJ2-5	TRBD1	once	TRBV19	CASRTGSQETQYF	TGTGCCAGTAGGACAGGGTCGCAAGAGACCCAGTACTTC
TRBJ2-1	TRBD1	-	TRBV19	CASSPRDSRSYNEQFF	TGTGCCAGTAGCCCTAGGGACAGCCGCTCCTACAATGAGCAGTTCTTC
TRBJ1-5	TRBD1	-	TRBV6-2/TRBV6-3	CASSYSGVTGRNQPQHF	TGTGCCAGCAGTTACTCGGGGGTGACAGGGCGCAATCAGCCCCAGCATTTT
TRBJ1-5	-	-	TRBV19	CASSPLQRGSNQPQHF	TGTGCCAGTAGTCCCCTCCAAAGGGGGAGCAATCAGCCCCAGCATTTT
TRBJ1-4	-	-	TRBV19	CASSSMPEAPPEKLFF	TGTGCCAGTAGTTCAATGCCAGAGGCCCCCCCCGAAAAACTGTTTTTT
TRBJ2-7	TRBD2	once	TRBV4-2	CASSQDVAGVREQYF	TGTGCCAGCAGCCAAGATGTGGCGGGAGTCAGGGAGCAGTACTTC
TRBJ2-5	-	-	TRBV7-9	CASSLAGARGQQETQYF	TGTGCCAGCAGCTTAGCGGGTGCCAGGGGACAACAAGAGACCCAGTACTTC
TRBJ1-1	-	-	TRBV23-1	CASSMDRPMNTEAFF	TGCGCCAGCAGTATGGACAGACCCATGAACACTGAAGCTTTCTTT
TRBJ1-3	-	-	TRBV19	CASSTGGENTIYF	TGTGCCAGTAGTACGGGAGGGGAAAACACCATATATTTT
TRBJ2-7	TRBD1	-	TRBV5-1	CASSVGTGAYEQYF	TGCGCCAGCAGCGTCGGGACAGGGGCCTACGAGCAGTACTTC
TRBJ2-2	-	-	TRBV18	CASSRSPGELFF	TGTGCCAGCTCTAGATCCCCTGGGGAGCTGTTTTTT
TRBJ2-5	TRBD1	-	TRBV27	CASRSGTGSQETQYF	TGTGCCAGTCGATCCGGGACAGGGTCCCAAGAGACCCAGTACTTC
TRBJ2-6	TRBD1	-	TRBV5-5	CASSRQGAGGANVLTF	TGTGCCAGCAGCAGACAGGGGGCAGGTGGGGCCAACGTCCTGACTTTC
TRBJ1-1	-	-	TRBV12-5	CASGFGVNTEAFF	TGTGCTAGTGGTTTCGGGGTAAACACTGAAGCTTTCTTT
TRBJ2-1	TRBD2	once	TRBV7-3	CASSLDSGRAAEQFF	TGTGCCAGCAGCTTAGATAGCGGGAGGGCCGCCGAGCAGTTCTTC
TRBJ2-1	TRBD2	-	TRBV4-2	CASSQEGTSGRRNEQFF	TGTGCCAGCAGCCAAGAAGGGACTAGCGGGAGGAGGAATGAGCAGTTCTTC
TRBJ2-3	-	-	TRBV3-1/TRBV3-2	CASSLKGGGTQYF	TGTGCCAGCAGCCTCAAAGGGGGTGGTACGCAGTATTTT
TRBJ1-2	-	-	TRBV6-5	CASSYSREGSYGYTF	TGTGCCAGCAGTTACTCCCGTGAGGGCAGCTATGGCTACACCTTC
TRBJ1-4	TRBD1	once	TRBV28	CASSYGQGGHEKLFF	TGTGCCAGCAGTTACGGACAGGGAGGCCATGAAAAACTGTTTTTT
TRBJ1-1	-	few	TRBV6-5	CASKQDQNTEAFF	TGTGCCAGCAAACAGGACCAGAACACTGAAGCTTTCTTT
TRBJ2-1	-	-	TRBV19	CASQTGFNEQFF	TGTGCCAGTCAGACTGGATTCAATGAGCAGTTCTTC
TRBJ1-6	TRBD1	-	TRBV7-9	CASRKPGQGDPPLHF	TGTGCCAGCAGGAAGCCGGGACAGGGGGACCCACCCCTCCACTTT
TRBJ2-1	-	-	TRBV27	CASSPQGRVPNEQFF	TGTGCCAGCAGTCCACAGGGTCGCGTACCTAATGAGCAGTTCTTC
TRBJ1-2	TRBD1	few	TRBV7-2	CASSPRGVVYGYTF	TGTGCCAGCAGCCCCAGGGGGGTAGTCTATGGCTACACCTTC
TRBJ1-6	-	-	TRBV5-1	CASSSLGPGAGNSPLHF	TGCGCCAGCAGCTCATTGGGGCCCGGGGCGGGGAATTCACCCCTCCACTTT
TRBJ1-6	-	-	TRBV5-6	CASSLLGQGHSSPLHF	TGTGCCAGCAGCTTACTGGGCCAGGGCCATAGTTCACCCCTCCACTTT
TRBJ2-1	-	-	TRBV9	CASSVGGGSGSPWYNEQFF	TGTGCCAGCAGCGTAGGAGGGGGTAGCGGGTCACCGTGGTACAATGAGCAGTTCTTC
TRBJ1-1	-	-	TRBV4-2	CASSQDAGALNTEAFF	TGTGCCAGCAGCCAAGATGCTGGAGCCCTGAACACTGAAGCTTTCTTT
TRBJ2-3	TRBD2	-	TRBV2	CASSLSGRGGTDTQYF	TGTGCCAGCAGTCTTAGCGGGAGAGGGGGCACAGATACGCAGTATTTT
TRBJ1-1	-	-	TRBV25-1	CASSAPAGWTEAFF	TGTGCCAGCAGTGCCCCAGCGGGGTGGACTGAAGCTTTCTTT
TRBJ1-1	-	-	TRBV7-8	CASSYRGDTEAFF	TGTGCCAGCAGCTACCGGGGGGACACTGAAGCTTTCTTT
TRBJ2-1	-	-	TRBV3-1/TRBV3-2	CASSLKGEQFF	TGTGCCAGCAGCCTGAAGGGGGAGCAGTTCTTC
TRBJ2-4	-	-	TRBV7-2	CASSLVGEAQYF	TGTGCCAGCAGCTTAGTCGGGGAGGCCCAGTACTTC
TRBJ2-3	-	-	TRBV21-1	CASSIKVWGRATDTQYF	TGTGCCAGCAGCATAAAAGTATGGGGCAGGGCCACAGATACGCAGTATTTT
TRBJ2-7	TRBD1	-	TRBV6-5	CASSSPERTGTYEQYF	TGTGCCAGCAGTTCCCCCGAGAGGACAGGAACCTACGAGCAGTACTTC
TRBJ1-5	-	-	TRBV18	CASSPSGGPTVNQPQHF	TGTGCCAGCTCACCCTCGGGAGGGCCGACGGTCAATCAGCCCCAGCATTTT
TRBJ2-7	TRBD2	-	TRBV7-2	CASKERESLLPYEQYF	TGTGCCAGCAAGGAGCGGGAGAGCCTCCTCCCCTACGAGCAGTACTTC
TRBJ2-3	TRBD2	-	TRBV7-8	CASSPNELAEGTDTQYF	TGTGCCAGCAGCCCTAATGAACTAGCGGAGGGAACAGATACGCAGTATTTT
TRBJ2-2	-	-	TRBV7-2	CASRARPNTGELFF	TGTGCCAGCAGGGCTAGGCCCAACACCGGGGAGCTGTTTTTT
TRBJ2-7	-	-	TRBV2	CASSLQGGSYEQYF	TGTGCCAGCAGTTTACAGGGTGGGTCGTACGAGCAGTACTTC
TRBJ1-6	TRBD1	once	TRBV10-3	CAIAGQGGDSPLHF	TGTGCCATCGCTGGACAGGGGGGAGATTCACCCCTCCACTTT
TRBJ2-1	TRBD2	-	TRBV13	CASSLRAGGPSEQFF	TGTGCCAGCAGCTTACGAGCGGGAGGGCCAAGTGAGCAGTTCTTC
TRBJ1-1	TRBD1	-	TRBV19	CASSEGADTEAFF	TGTGCCAGTAGTGAGGGGGCAGACACTGAAGCTTTCTTT
TRBJ2-3	TRBD2	-	TRBV5-4	CASSLYSGRARATDTQYF	TGTGCCAGCAGCTTGTATAGCGGGAGGGCCCGGGCCACAGATACGCAGTATTTT
TRBJ2-1	TRBD1	-	TRBV24-1	CATSDPRDSDRSYNEQFF	TGTGCCACCAGTGATCCCCGGGACAGCGATCGCTCCTACAATGAGCAGTTCTTC
TRBJ1-1	-	-	TRBV7-9	CASSIRGPNEAFF	TGTGCCAGCAGCATCAGGGGACCGAATGAAGCTTTCTTT
TRBJ2-1	-	-	TRBV10-3	CAISEPLVQNEQFF	TGTGCCATCAGTGAGCCTCTGGTCCAGAATGAGCAGTTCTTC
TRBJ2-5	-	few	TRBV5-1	CASSVGAIDGETQYF	TGCGCCAGCAGTGTTGGGGCAATAGACGGAGAGACCCAGTACTTC
TRBJ2-3	TRBD1	-	TRBV5-4	CASRPTGGGRDTQYF	TGTGCCAGCAGACCGACAGGGGGCGGGAGAGATACGCAGTATTTT
TRBJ1-2	-	-	TRBV28	CASRTGEGGRGANYGYTF	TGTGCCAGCCGCACTGGGGAAGGGGGAAGAGGGGCTAACTATGGCTACACCTTC
TRBJ1-4	-	-	TRBV7-8	CASSFARQATNEKLFF	TGTGCCAGCAGTTTTGCCCGACAGGCAACTAATGAAAAACTGTTTTTT
TRBJ1-5	TRBD1	-	TRBV28	CASSHRQGRNQPQHF	TGTGCCAGCAGCCACCGACAGGGGCGCAATCAGCCCCAGCATTTT
TRBJ1-2	TRBD1	-	TRBV12-3/TRBV12-4	CASSYRGGYGYTF	TGTGCCAGCAGTTACAGGGGGGGCTATGGCTACACCTTC